This entry describes one T cell receptor beta chain. The germline V and J ends were trimmed by 8 bases and 5 bases, with 18 bases remaining between them. The CDR3 is made up of 14 amino acids. Germline V gene sequence: CDR1 PRHDT, CDR2 FYEKMQ (reference sequence). As originally analysed: It was from reference gene primer amplification that nucleated cell counts were estimated. Some clones are missing from TCRdb's copy, which holds only in-frame ones; the method was immunoSEQ multiplex PCR. From that table come the V and J calls and clone size; the DNA was used to work out D and trimming. Here the sample spans approximately 110,000 clones, roughly 87% being singletons. This sample is part of a study of blood T cell repertoires in COVID-19. Whole-study context: Material from acute and convalescent COVID-19 was sourced from the United States, Italy and Spain. From T cells, B-cell-depleted T cells, or PBMCs came the material, which was cDNA or gDNA.

The source material was peripheral blood. The chain combines TRBV13 with TRBJ2-5, with a possible D match to TRBD2 (6 bases). The TCR originated in a man aged 45-65 years with acute or convalescent COVID-19. Written as DNA, the CDR3 is TGTGCCAGCTACCGCGAGGGAGCGGGCGAGACCCAGTACTTC. Translated, it gives CASYREGAGETQYF.